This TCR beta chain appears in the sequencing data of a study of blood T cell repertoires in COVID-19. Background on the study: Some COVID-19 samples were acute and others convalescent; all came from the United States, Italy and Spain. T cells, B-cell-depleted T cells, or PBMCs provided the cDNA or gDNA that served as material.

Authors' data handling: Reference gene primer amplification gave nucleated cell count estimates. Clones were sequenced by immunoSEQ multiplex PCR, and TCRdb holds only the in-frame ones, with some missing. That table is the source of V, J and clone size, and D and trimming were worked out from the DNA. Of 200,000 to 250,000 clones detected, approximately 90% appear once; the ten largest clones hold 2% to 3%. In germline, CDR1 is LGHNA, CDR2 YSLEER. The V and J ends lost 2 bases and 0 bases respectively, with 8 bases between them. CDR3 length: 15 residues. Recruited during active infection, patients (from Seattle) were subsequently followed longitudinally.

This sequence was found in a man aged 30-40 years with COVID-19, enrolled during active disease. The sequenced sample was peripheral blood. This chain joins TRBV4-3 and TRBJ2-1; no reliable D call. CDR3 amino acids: CASSQPSSSYNEQFF. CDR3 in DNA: TGCGCCAGCAGCCAACCCTCTAGCTCCTACAATGAGCAGTTCTTC.